The present TCR beta chain was sequenced within a study of Graves' ophthalmopathy and Graves' hyperthyroidism. Study-level results: It was with around 67% sensitivity and about 72% specificity that the model predicted ophthalmopathy progression.

This clonotype has ten or more counts. What it recognizes is unknown. The study amplified TCR beta CDR3 regions using RNA transcripts. HTBI-primed first-round RT-PCR preceded second-round multiplex PCR. Each CDR3 protein is one row after TCRdb ran MiXCR on the multiplex PCR reads. The sample yields almost 750,000 distinct CDR3 sequences, around 40% seen once. The source is an adult man with Graves' ophthalmopathy. The sequenced material came from peripheral blood.

DNA for the CDR3: TGTGCCAGCCAAAGGGACAGGGGTAATTCACCCCTCCACTTT. It codes for CASQRDRGNSPLHF. J is TRBJ1-6 and V is TRBV2; 10 nucleotides match TRBD1. J lost 6 bases, V lost 8 bases, and 4 bases had no gene match. CDR1 and CDR2 from the germline V gene are SNHLY and FYNNEI. The CDR3 has 14 amino acids.